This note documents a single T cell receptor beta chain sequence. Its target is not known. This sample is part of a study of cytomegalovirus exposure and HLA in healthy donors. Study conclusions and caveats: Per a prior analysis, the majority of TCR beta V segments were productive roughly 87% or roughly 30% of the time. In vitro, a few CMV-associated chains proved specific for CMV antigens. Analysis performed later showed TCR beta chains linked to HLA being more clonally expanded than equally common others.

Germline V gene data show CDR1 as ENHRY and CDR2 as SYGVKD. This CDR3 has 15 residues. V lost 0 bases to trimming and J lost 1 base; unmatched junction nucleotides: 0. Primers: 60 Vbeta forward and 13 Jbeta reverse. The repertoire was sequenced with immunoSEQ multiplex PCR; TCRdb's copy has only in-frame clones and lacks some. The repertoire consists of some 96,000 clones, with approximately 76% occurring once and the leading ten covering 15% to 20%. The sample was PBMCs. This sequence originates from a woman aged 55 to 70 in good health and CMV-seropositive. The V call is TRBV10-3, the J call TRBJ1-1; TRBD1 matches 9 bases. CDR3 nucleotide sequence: TGTGCCATCAGTGAGTCGGGACAGGGGAACACTGAAGCTTTCTTT. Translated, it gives CAISESGQGNTEAFF.